Listed below are T cell receptor beta chains from one sample, sequenced in a study of blood T cell repertoires in COVID-19. The protocol was immunoSEQ multiplex PCR, while the TCRdb copy is restricted to in-frame clones and leaves out a portion. In the table there are about 200,000 clones, roughly 80% of which are singletons. The sample consisted of peripheral blood. The receptors come from a man in his 60s with COVID-19, enrolled during active disease. CDR3s include the opening cysteine and the closing phenylalanine or tryptophan. A D gene is named only where the DNA matches it firmly. Not all rows give a size; the values are once, few, many and, for expanded clones, a class.

clone size	V gene	D gene	J gene	CDR3 protein	CDR3 DNA
.	TRBV14	.	TRBJ1-1	CASSQERDGEAFF	TGTGCCAGCAGCCAAGAGCGGGACGGTGAAGCTTTCTTT
.	TRBV14	.	TRBJ2-2	CASTRTVNTGELFF	TGTGCCAGCACCAGGACAGTGAACACCGGGGAGCTGTTTTTT
.	TRBV5-1	TRBD1	TRBJ1-1	CASSLASGTGGSHTEAFF	TGCGCCAGCAGCTTGGCTTCCGGGACAGGGGGCTCGCACACTGAAGCTTTCTTT
.	TRBV18	.	TRBJ2-3	CASSPESLRDTQYF	TGTGCCAGCTCACCAGAGAGCCTTAGAGATACGCAGTATTTT
.	TRBV28	TRBD1	TRBJ1-6	CASSLPTGGNSPLHF	TGTGCCAGCAGTCTCCCAACAGGGGGAAATTCACCCCTCCACTTT
.	TRBV9	TRBD2	TRBJ2-1	CASSPSSGSYNEQFF	TGTGCCAGCAGCCCCTCTAGCGGGAGCTACAATGAGCAGTTCTTC
.	TRBV6-2/TRBV6-3	TRBD1	TRBJ1-6	CASSPTLQGSNSPLHF	TGTGCCAGCAGCCCCACTCTACAGGGGAGCAATTCACCCCTCCACTTT
once	TRBV4-1	.	TRBJ1-3	CASSHGAASGNTIYF	TGCGCCAGCAGCCATGGGGCAGCCTCTGGAAACACCATATATTTT
.	TRBV5-4	.	TRBJ2-7	CASSRTQSYEQYF	TGTGCCAGCAGCCGTACACAATCCTACGAGCAGTACTTC
once	TRBV19	.	TRBJ2-3	CASSRTRTDTQYF	TGTGCCAGTAGTCGGACTCGCACAGATACGCAGTATTTT
.	TRBV6-5	TRBD1	TRBJ2-7	CASSSRQGNHEQYF	TGTGCCAGCAGTTCCCGACAGGGGAACCACGAGCAGTACTTC
once	TRBV18	TRBD1	TRBJ2-5	CASSPGQGAETQYF	TGTGCCAGCTCACCGGGACAGGGAGCAGAGACCCAGTACTTC
.	TRBV5-4	TRBD2	TRBJ2-2	CASSLEGLAGGGTGELFF	TGTGCCAGCAGCTTGGAGGGCCTAGCGGGAGGTGGCACCGGGGAGCTGTTTTTT
.	TRBV28	.	TRBJ1-4	CASSWGLRRTNEKLFF	TGTGCCAGCAGTTGGGGGCTTCGGAGAACTAATGAAAAACTGTTTTTT
.	TRBV5-6	TRBD1	TRBJ1-1	CASSWTGAWENTEAFF	TGTGCCAGCAGCTGGACAGGGGCCTGGGAGAACACTGAAGCTTTCTTT
.	TRBV28	.	TRBJ1-6	CASSGGGPGNSPLHF	TGTGCCAGCAGCGGGGGGGGGCCTGGGAATTCACCCCTCCACTTT
once	TRBV6-6	.	TRBJ1-5	CASGQFEGYQPQHF	TGTGCCAGTGGACAGTTCGAGGGGTATCAGCCCCAGCATTTT
.	TRBV6-1	.	TRBJ2-3	CASSEAGGGTDTQYF	TGTGCCAGCAGTGAAGCGGGAGGTGGCACAGATACGCAGTATTTT
.	TRBV7-8	.	TRBJ1-2	CASSPRGTPNNGYTF	TGTGCCAGCAGCCCCCGAGGAACACCTAACAATGGCTACACCTTC
few	TRBV15	TRBD2	TRBJ2-3	CATSRGLAVYTDTQYF	TGTGCCACCAGCAGAGGACTAGCGGTCTACACAGATACGCAGTATTTT
.	TRBV7-9	TRBD1	TRBJ2-1	CASSSGQSYNEQFF	TGTGCCAGCAGCTCGGGACAGAGCTACAATGAGCAGTTCTTC
.	TRBV5-1	.	TRBJ2-5	CASSLAAGIGGETQYF	TGCGCCAGCAGCTTGGCCGCAGGGATTGGGGGGGAGACCCAGTACTTC
.	TRBV19	TRBD1	TRBJ1-5	CASKGQGRAQHF	TGTGCCAGCAAGGGACAGGGAAGAGCCCAGCATTTT
.	TRBV5-6	TRBD1	TRBJ2-5	CASSFRGLQETQYF	TGTGCCAGCAGCTTCAGGGGGTTGCAAGAGACCCAGTACTTC
once	TRBV6-5	TRBD1	TRBJ2-7	CASSRPGQGLYEQYF	TGTGCCAGCAGTCGCCCGGGACAGGGACTCTACGAGCAGTACTTC
.	TRBV19	TRBD1	TRBJ1-2	CASSDRGRRGYTF	TGTGCCAGTAGTGACAGGGGGCGAAGGGGCTACACCTTC
.	TRBV12-3/TRBV12-4	.	TRBJ1-1	CASSLGRNTEAFF	TGTGCCAGCAGCTTGGGGAGAAACACTGAAGCTTTCTTT
.	TRBV6-5	.	TRBJ2-7	CASRTGQLLEQYF	TGTGCCAGCAGGACAGGACAGCTCTTGGAGCAGTACTTC
few	TRBV27	TRBD1	TRBJ1-6	CASSLYAGGVLNSPLHF	TGTGCCAGCAGTTTATATGCAGGGGGCGTTCTCAACTCACCCCTCCACTTT
.	TRBV18	TRBD1	TRBJ1-5	CASSPGAGGQPQHF	TGTGCCAGCTCACCGGGGGCAGGGGGTCAGCCCCAGCATTTT
.	TRBV9	.	TRBJ1-1	CASSVGTDRFDGTEAFF	TGTGCCAGCAGCGTAGGGACGGACAGATTCGATGGCACTGAAGCTTTCTTT
.	TRBV27	TRBD1	TRBJ1-2	CASSPGTVYGYTF	TGTGCCAGCAGTCCCGGGACAGTTTATGGCTACACCTTC
.	TRBV12-3/TRBV12-4	.	TRBJ1-2	CASTIPGYGYTF	TGTGCCAGCACCATCCCAGGGTATGGCTACACCTTC
.	TRBV12-2	.	TRBJ1-1	CASRLVQEVRRKPTNTEAFF	TGTGCAAGTCGCTTAGTTCAGGAGGTGAGACGGAAGCCGACGAACACTGAAGCTTTCTTT
.	TRBV24-1	.	TRBJ2-7	CATSDNHGLSYEQYF	TGTGCCACCAGTGACAACCATGGACTCTCCTACGAGCAGTACTTC
once	TRBV18	TRBD1	TRBJ1-5	CASSPQGQGNQPQHF	TGTGCCAGCTCACCACAGGGACAGGGTAACCAGCCCCAGCATTTT
.	TRBV9	TRBD1	TRBJ1-1	CASSDGRGITEAFF	TGTGCCAGCAGCGATGGCAGGGGGATCACTGAAGCTTTCTTT
.	TRBV3-1/TRBV3-2	.	TRBJ2-1	CASSHRGSSYNEQFF	TGTGCCAGCAGCCACCGTGGGAGCTCCTACAATGAGCAGTTCTTC
.	TRBV9	.	TRBJ2-1	CASSPGALKRQFF	TGTGCCAGCAGCCCTGGGGCCCTAAAAAGGCAGTTCTTC
.	TRBV5-6	TRBD1	TRBJ1-2	CASSKGTEAYGYTF	TGTGCCAGCAGCAAAGGGACAGAGGCCTATGGCTACACCTTC
.	TRBV5-4	.	TRBJ2-7	CASSLGLVQDEQYF	TGTGCCAGCAGCTTGGGCCTCGTCCAGGACGAGCAGTACTTC
.	TRBV9	.	TRBJ2-6	CASSDLPSGANVLTF	TGTGCCAGCAGCGACTTACCCTCTGGGGCCAACGTCCTGACTTTC
.	TRBV7-7	TRBD1	TRBJ2-3	CASSRGQGVSDTQYF	TGTGCCAGCAGCCGGGGACAGGGGGTCTCAGATACGCAGTATTTT
.	TRBV7-9	.	TRBJ1-6	CASSLTDRSSYNSPLHF	TGTGCCAGCAGCCTGACCGACAGGAGCTCCTATAATTCACCCCTCCACTTT
.	TRBV4-3	.	TRBJ2-2	CASSRRGLGTGELFF	TGCGCCAGCAGCCGGCGGGGGCTGGGCACCGGGGAGCTGTTTTTT
.	TRBV7-2	TRBD1	TRBJ1-4	CASSSRGLREKLFF	TGTGCCAGCAGCAGCAGGGGGTTACGAGAAAAACTGTTTTTT
.	TRBV5-1	TRBD1	TRBJ2-1	CASSPGTGQSEQFF	TGCGCCAGCAGCCCAGGGACAGGCCAGAGTGAGCAGTTCTTC
.	TRBV4-1	TRBD1	TRBJ2-7	CASSPGQGNYEQYF	TGCGCCAGCAGCCCAGGACAGGGGAATTACGAGCAGTACTTC
few	TRBV7-8	TRBD1	TRBJ1-5	CASSDLEGQPPQHF	TGTGCCAGCAGCGACCTTGAGGGACAGCCGCCCCAGCATTTT
.	TRBV5-6	TRBD1	TRBJ1-3	CASSPRTGWSGNTIYF	TGTGCCAGCAGCCCTCGGACAGGGTGGAGTGGAAACACCATATATTTT
.	TRBV3-1/TRBV3-2	TRBD1	TRBJ1-2	CASSPVGQASYGYTF	TGTGCCAGCAGCCCGGTCGGACAGGCTTCCTATGGCTACACCTTC
.	TRBV29-1	.	TRBJ1-4	CSVKDSSNEKLFF	TGCAGCGTGAAAGACAGCAGCAATGAAAAACTGTTTTTT
.	TRBV24-1	TRBD1	TRBJ2-2	CAARTGDTGELFF	TGTGCCGCCAGAACAGGGGACACCGGGGAGCTGTTTTTT